The clone carrying this T cell receptor (beta chain) is a singleton in its sample. Antigen specificity is unknown. The assay was immunoSEQ multiplex PCR, and TCRdb's table has in-frame clones only and misses some. This sample has hundreds of thousands of clones, with 95% to 97% found just once. The sample originates from a study of shared clonotypes between healthy human individuals. Study-wide findings and caveats: Generally, estimated richness proved larger in naive subsets than it did in memory subsets. The sharing of 4% to 5.5% of naive CD4 clonotypes was seen across a few donors. The four-donor shared clonotypes exceeded non-shared clonotypes in generation probability, with non-shared ones scoring lower.

Positively selected for CCR7, the CD45RO-negative cells used as naive CD8 cells excluded terminally differentiated effector memory CD45RA+ cells. Recent acute infections and vaccinations were absent in the healthy HIV-negative adult donors. The source is a woman in her twenties or thirties in good health. The sequenced material came from naive CD8+ T cells sorted from blood.

CDR3 sequence reads: CASSSQGWSGVSTNEKLFF. The CDR3 region has the DNA TGTGCCAGCAGTTCACAGGGGTGGAGCGGGGTCTCAACTAATGAAAAACTGTTTTTT. The chain links TRBV28 to TRBJ1-4, with TRBD1 matching 7 bases. With 4 bases clipped from V and 0 bases from J, the junction kept 14 bases outside the gene matches. The CDR3 is 19 residues long. In germline, CDR1 is MDHEN, CDR2 SYDVKM.